The source of this T cell receptor (beta chain) is a study of T cells in Graves' hyperthyroidism and ophthalmopathy. This clonotype was found a few times. The source material, RNA transcripts, was used to amplify TCR beta CDR3 regions. The study used the HTBI primer set for a first-round RT-PCR of the TCR CDR3. Via MiXCR, TCRdb re-called the multiplex PCR reads, giving one row per CDR3 protein. There are a few hundred thousand distinct CDR3 sequences in the sample; less than 20% occur only once, and over 35% lies in the top ten. V trimming: 7 bases; J trimming: 2 bases; junction bases outside the gene matches: 9. The CDR3 is 17 residues long. Germline CDR1 MNHNS, CDR2 SASEGT.

The chain couples TRBV6-1 to TRBJ2-2; 11 bases map to TRBD1. The specimen sequenced was blood. This clonotype originated in a man between 18 and 29 years old with Graves' ophthalmopathy. Here the CDR3 DNA reads TGTGCCAGCACACCGGGACAGGGGGGCCCTAACACCGGGGAGCTGTTTTTT. Amino acid sequence: CASTPGQGGPNTGELFF.